This T cell receptor (beta chain) came from a study of cytomegalovirus exposure and HLA in healthy donors. Turning to the study itself: The Caucasian-associated ancestry cluster held 65% to 90% of approximately 400 genotyped donors. General study points: When analyzed later, a missense DCLRE1C variant was found to be linked to TCR beta V- and J-gene trimming. The study had only CMV serostatus as immune exposure information. The authors later found TCR association rates varying by HLA locus, with DRB1 most and HLA-C fewest.

PCR used 60 Vbeta primers and 13 Jbeta primers. TCRdb's table, derived via immunoSEQ multiplex PCR, lists solely in-frame clones and lacks some. The profile shows about 170,000 clones, about 85% of them singletons. The CDR3 is 20 amino acids. The V segment lost 5 bases and the J segment 8 bases; nucleotides outside the gene matches: 23. Germline assignment: CDR1 SGHRS and CDR2 YFSETQ. With respect to this clone: Its cognate antigen is unknown.

This TCR was sampled from a boy between 2 and 10 years old in good health and CMV-seronegative. Sequences were obtained from PBMCs. The chain joins TRBV5-1 to TRBJ2-1; TRBD2 aligns across 12 bases. This chain's CDR3 is CASSPRSLQTRLAGVDEQFF. The CDR3 nucleotides are TGCGCCAGCAGTCCCCGCTCCCTACAGACTAGACTAGCGGGAGTAGATGAGCAGTTCTTC.